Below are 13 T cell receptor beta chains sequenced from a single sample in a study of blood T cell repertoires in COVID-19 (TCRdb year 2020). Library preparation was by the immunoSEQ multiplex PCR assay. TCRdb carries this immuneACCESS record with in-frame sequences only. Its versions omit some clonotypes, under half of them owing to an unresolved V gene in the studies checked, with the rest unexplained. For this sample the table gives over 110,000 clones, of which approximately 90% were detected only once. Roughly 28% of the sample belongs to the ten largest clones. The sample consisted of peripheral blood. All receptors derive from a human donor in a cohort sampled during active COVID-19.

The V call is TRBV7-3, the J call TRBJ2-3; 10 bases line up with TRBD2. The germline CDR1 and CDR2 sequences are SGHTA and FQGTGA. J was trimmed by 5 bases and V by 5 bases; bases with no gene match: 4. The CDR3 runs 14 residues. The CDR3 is CASSHTSGEDTQYF. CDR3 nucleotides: TGTGCCAGCAGCCATACTAGCGGGGAAGATACGCAGTATTTT.

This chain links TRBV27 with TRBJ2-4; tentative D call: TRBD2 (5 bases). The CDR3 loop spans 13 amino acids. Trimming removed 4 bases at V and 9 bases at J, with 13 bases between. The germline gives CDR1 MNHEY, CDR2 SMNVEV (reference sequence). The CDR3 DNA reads TGTGCCAGCAGTTCCACTAGGAATGGCATTCAGTACTTC. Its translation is CASSSTRNGIQYF.

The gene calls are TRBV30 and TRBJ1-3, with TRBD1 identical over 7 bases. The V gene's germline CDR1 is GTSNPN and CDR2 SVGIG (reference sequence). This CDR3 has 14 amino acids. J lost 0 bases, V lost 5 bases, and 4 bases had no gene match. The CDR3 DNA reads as TGTGCCTGGGACAGGGCCCCCTCTGGAAACACCATATATTTT. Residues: CAWDRAPSGNTIYF.

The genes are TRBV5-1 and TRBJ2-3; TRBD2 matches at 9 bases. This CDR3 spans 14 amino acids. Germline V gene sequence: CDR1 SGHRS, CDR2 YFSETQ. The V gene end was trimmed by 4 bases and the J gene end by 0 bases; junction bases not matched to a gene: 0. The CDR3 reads CASSTSGSTDTQYF. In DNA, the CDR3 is TGCGCCAGCAGCACTAGCGGGAGCACAGATACGCAGTATTTT.

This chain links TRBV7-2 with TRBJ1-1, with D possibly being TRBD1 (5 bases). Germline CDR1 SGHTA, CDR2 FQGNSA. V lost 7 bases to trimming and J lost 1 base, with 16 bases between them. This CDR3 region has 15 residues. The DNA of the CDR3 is TGTGCCAGCACCCGACCCGGGGGTCGGAACACTGAAGCTTTCTTT. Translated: CASTRPGGRNTEAFF.

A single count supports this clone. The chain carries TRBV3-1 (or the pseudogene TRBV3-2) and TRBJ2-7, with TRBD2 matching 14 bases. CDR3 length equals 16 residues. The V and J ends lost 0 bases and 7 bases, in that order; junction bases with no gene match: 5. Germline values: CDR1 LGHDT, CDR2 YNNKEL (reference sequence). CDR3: CASSQDFGLAGGEQYF. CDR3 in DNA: TGTGCCAGCAGCCAAGATTTTGGACTAGCGGGGGGTGAGCAGTACTTC.

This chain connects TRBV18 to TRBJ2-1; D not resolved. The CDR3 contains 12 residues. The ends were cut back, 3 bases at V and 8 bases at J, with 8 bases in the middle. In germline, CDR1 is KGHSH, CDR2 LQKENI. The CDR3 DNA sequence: TGTGCCAGCTCACCTCTGGGCCATGAGCAGTTCTTC. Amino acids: CASSPLGHEQFF.

CDR3 nucleotides: TGCGCCAGCAGCTTGGGGACAGGAACAAACACCATATATTTT. Its protein product is CASSLGTGTNTIYF. The chain employs TRBV5-1 and TRBJ1-3; 7 nucleotides align to TRBD1. CDR1 is SGHRS, CDR2 YFSETQ, per germline. The CDR3 is 14 amino acids. V shed 0 bases and J 6 bases; nucleotides not matched to a gene: 3.

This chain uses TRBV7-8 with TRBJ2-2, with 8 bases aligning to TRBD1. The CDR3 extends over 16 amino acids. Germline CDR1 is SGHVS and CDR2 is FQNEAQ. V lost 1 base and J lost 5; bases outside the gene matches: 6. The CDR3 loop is CASSLVTGGNTGELFF. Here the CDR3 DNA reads TGTGCCAGCAGCTTAGTAACAGGGGGAAATACCGGGGAGCTGTTTTTT.

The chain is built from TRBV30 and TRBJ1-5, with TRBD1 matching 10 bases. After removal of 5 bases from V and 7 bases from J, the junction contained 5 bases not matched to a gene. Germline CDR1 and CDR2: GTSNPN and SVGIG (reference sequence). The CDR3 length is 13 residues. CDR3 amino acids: CAWQTGGAQPQHF. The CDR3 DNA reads TGTGCCTGGCAGACAGGGGGCGCGCAGCCCCAGCATTTT.

The CDR3 here is CASSHYRTGSYNSPLHF. CDR3 coding DNA: TGCGCCAGCAGCCATTATAGGACAGGCTCCTATAATTCACCCCTCCACTTT. The chain uses TRBV4-3 and TRBJ1-6; TRBD1 aligns across 7 bases. In germline, CDR1 is LGHNA, CDR2 YSLEER. The CDR3 contains 17 residues. With 3 bases clipped from V and 0 bases from J, the junction kept 5 bases outside the gene matches.

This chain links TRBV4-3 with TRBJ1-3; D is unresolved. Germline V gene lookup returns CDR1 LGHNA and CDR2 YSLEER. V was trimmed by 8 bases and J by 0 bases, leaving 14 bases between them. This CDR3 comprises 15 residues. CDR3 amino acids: CASGPGVSSGNTIYF. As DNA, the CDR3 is TGCGCCAGCGGGCCCGGTGTGAGCTCTGGAAACACCATATATTTT.

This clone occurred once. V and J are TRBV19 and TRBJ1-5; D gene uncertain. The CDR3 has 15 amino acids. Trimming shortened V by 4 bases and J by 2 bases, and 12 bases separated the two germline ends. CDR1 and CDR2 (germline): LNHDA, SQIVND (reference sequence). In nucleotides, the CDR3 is TGTGCCAGTAGTAATAATTTGGGAGGCAATCAGCCCCAGCATTTT. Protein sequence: CASSNNLGGNQPQHF. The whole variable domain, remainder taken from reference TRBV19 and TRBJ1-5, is DGGITQSPKYLFRKEGQNVTLSCEQNLNHDAMYWYRQDPGQGLRLIYYSQIVNDFQKGDIAEGYSVSREKKESFPLTVTSAQKNPTAFYLCASSNNLGGNQPQHFGDGTRLSIL.